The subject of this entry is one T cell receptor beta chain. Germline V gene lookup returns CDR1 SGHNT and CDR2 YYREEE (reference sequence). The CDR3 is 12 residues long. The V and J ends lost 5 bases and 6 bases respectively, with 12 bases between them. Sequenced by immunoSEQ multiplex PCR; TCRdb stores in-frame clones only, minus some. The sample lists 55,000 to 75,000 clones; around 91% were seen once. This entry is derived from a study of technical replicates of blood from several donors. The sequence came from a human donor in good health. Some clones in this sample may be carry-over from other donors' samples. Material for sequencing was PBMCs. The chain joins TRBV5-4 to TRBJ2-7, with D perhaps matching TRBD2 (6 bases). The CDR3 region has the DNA TGTGCCAGCAGTCAAGGACTACTCGAGCAGTACTTC. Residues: CASSQGLLEQYF.